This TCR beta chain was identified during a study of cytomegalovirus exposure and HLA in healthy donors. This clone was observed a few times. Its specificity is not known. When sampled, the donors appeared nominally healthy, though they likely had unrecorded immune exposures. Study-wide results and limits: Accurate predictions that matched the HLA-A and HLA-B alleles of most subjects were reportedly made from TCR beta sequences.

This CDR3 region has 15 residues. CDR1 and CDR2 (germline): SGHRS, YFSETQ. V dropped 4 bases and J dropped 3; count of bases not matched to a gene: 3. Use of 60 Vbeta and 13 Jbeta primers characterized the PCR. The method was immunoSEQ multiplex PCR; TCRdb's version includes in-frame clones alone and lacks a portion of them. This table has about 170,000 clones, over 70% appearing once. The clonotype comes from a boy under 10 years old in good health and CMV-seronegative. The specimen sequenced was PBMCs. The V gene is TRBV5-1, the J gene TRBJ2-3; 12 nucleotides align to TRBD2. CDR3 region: CASSTGLAGTDTQYF. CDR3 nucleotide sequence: TGCGCCAGCAGCACCGGACTAGCGGGAACAGATACGCAGTATTTT.